The 19 T cell receptor beta chains presented below share a single source sample, sequenced in a study of OX40 agonist ivuxolimab in advanced cancers. Measured with immunoSEQ multiplex PCR; TCRdb has only the in-frame clones, and not every one. The table has approximately 90,000 clones, 80% to 90% seen once; the top ten hold 0.79%. Sequencing was performed on CD4+ or CD8+ T cells sorted from blood, taken in a trial of the OX40 agonist ivuxolimab. Every receptor here comes from an adult with an advanced solid tumor such as melanoma, head and neck, liver or kidney cancer.

V usage is TRBV4-1 and J usage is TRBJ2-5; a weak D match, TRBD1 (6 bases). This CDR3 has 15 amino acids. Germline CDR1 is MGHRA and CDR2 is YSYEKL. Trimming removed 0 bases at V and 6 bases at J, with 14 bases between. CDR3 nucleotide sequence: TGCGCCAGCAGCCAAGAACAGGGTGGGATAAAGACCCAGTACTTC. It is translated as CASSQEQGGIKTQYF.

This chain joins TRBV4-3 and TRBJ2-1; TRBD2 is a possible D gene (6 bases). Per germline, CDR1 LGHNA and CDR2 YSLEER. Trimming cost V 0 bases and J 7 bases, with 13 bases left between them. The CDR3 has 15 amino acids. The CDR3 DNA follows: TGCGCCAGCAGCCAAGATAGGGGCGCGGGAAATGAGCAGTTCTTC. Protein product: CASSQDRGAGNEQFF.

This clone was counted a single time. The chain couples TRBV6-4 to TRBJ2-3; the D is unclear. Germline V gives CDR1 MRHNA, CDR2 SNTAGT. The CDR3 is 14 residues long. Trimming cost V 0 bases and J 6 bases, with 10 bases left between them. The chain's CDR3 is CASSDSSTGDTQYF. The CDR3 nucleotides are TGTGCCAGCAGTGACTCTTCAACCGGGGATACGCAGTATTTT.

The chain joins TRBV14 to TRBJ1-3; D not certain. V was trimmed by 4 bases and J by 0 bases, leaving 10 bases between them. This CDR3 region has 15 residues. Germline CDR1 reads SGHDN; CDR2 reads FVKESK. CDR3 loop: CASSRPGSSGNTIYF. In DNA form, the CDR3 reads TGTGCCAGCAGCCGCCCGGGGAGCTCTGGAAACACCATATATTTT.

The count of this clone is one. The J gene is TRBJ2-7, the V gene TRBV7-2, with a weak D call TRBD1 (5 bases). V was shortened by 5 bases and J by 3 bases, with 14 bases between the two germline ends. The CDR3 spans 14 residues. CDR1 is SGHTA and CDR2 is FQGNSA in the germline V gene. The CDR3: CASSLQGRDYEQYF. In nucleotides, the CDR3 is TGTGCCAGCAGCCTCCAGGGCAGAGACTACGAGCAGTACTTC.

This rearrangement joins TRBV28 to TRBJ2-7; a possible D gene is TRBD2 (6 bases). The CDR3 length is 15 residues. V was cut by 6 bases and J by 0 bases, with 15 bases left in between. CDR1 is MDHEN, CDR2 SYDVKM, per germline. The CDR3 region has the DNA TGTGCCAGCAGAGAGACTTCGGGAGCCTCCTACGAGCAGTACTTC. It translates to CASRETSGASYEQYF.

For the CDR3, the DNA is TGTGCCAGTAGTAACGGAGTCACAGATACGCAGTATTTT. As protein: CASSNGVTDTQYF. J is TRBJ2-3 and V is TRBV19; D unresolved. This CDR3 has 13 amino acids. V lost 4 bases to trimming and J lost 2 bases, with 7 bases between them. Germline V gives CDR1 LNHDA, CDR2 SQIVND (reference sequence).

This clone was seen only once. The chain combines TRBV9 with TRBJ1-2; D possibly corresponds to TRBD1 (5 bases). This CDR3 contains 16 residues. V dropped 0 bases and J dropped 8 bases, with 20 bases sitting between them. Germline V gives CDR1 SGDLS, CDR2 YYNGEE. CDR3: CASSVAGGGTAEGYTF. CDR3 nucleotides: TGTGCCAGCAGCGTAGCGGGCGGTGGGACGGCAGAGGGCTACACCTTC.

This rearrangement joins TRBV7-3 to TRBJ1-6; D is unresolved. Germline CDR1 reads SGHTA; CDR2 reads FQGTGA. The V and J ends lost 5 bases and 5 bases respectively, with 19 bases between them. The CDR3 is 17 amino acids. The CDR3, as DNA: TGTGCCAGCAGCCGCCCGAGATTAACAACTAATAATTCACCCCTCCACTTT. The encoded protein is CASSRPRLTTNNSPLHF.

The rearrangement links TRBV28 to TRBJ1-6, with 10 bases aligning to TRBD1. The CDR3 has 15 amino acids. V lost 4 bases and J lost 8; bases outside the gene matches: 5. Germline V lookup: CDR1 MDHEN, CDR2 SYDVKM. The CDR3: CASSSAGTGDSPLHF. Written as DNA, the CDR3 is TGTGCCAGCAGTTCTGCCGGGACAGGGGATTCACCCCTCCACTTT. Filled out from reference TRBV28 and TRBJ1-6, the complete variable domain reads DVKVTQSSRYLVKRTGEKVFLECVQDMDHENMFWYRQDPGLGLRLIYFSYDVKMKEKGDIPEGYSVSREKKERFSLILESASTNQTSMYLCASSSAGTGDSPLHFGNGTRLTVT.

V is TRBV10-3 and J is TRBJ2-3; tentative D call: TRBD2 (6 bases). The CDR3 is made up of 15 amino acids. Trimming stripped 2 bases from V and 0 bases from J, with 9 bases between. Germline V lookup: CDR1 ENHRY, CDR2 SYGVKD. The CDR3 sequence: CAISEGDSSTDTQYF. The CDR3 bases are TGTGCCATCAGTGAGGGGGACTCTAGCACAGATACGCAGTATTTT.

This clone was counted a single time. The chain is built from TRBV5-6 and TRBJ2-5; 8 nucleotides agree with TRBD1. Germline loops: CDR1 SGHDT, CDR2 YYEEEE. The CDR3 has 17 residues. V shed 1 base and J 4 bases; nucleotides not matched to a gene: 12. The CDR3 reads CASSLSYRTGRGETQYF. The CDR3 DNA sequence: TGTGCCAGCAGCTTGTCTTACCGGACAGGGCGGGGAGAGACCCAGTACTTC.

The genes are TRBV28 and TRBJ2-7, with D possibly being TRBD1 or TRBD2 (5 bases each). Trimming removed 7 bases at V and 2 bases at J, with 15 bases between. Germline loops: CDR1 MDHEN, CDR2 SYDVKM. The CDR3 spans 14 residues. The DNA of the CDR3 is TGTGCCAGCACCCCCGGGACCGAGACCTACGAGCAGTACTTC. This encodes CASTPGTETYEQYF.

The rearrangement joins TRBV30 to TRBJ2-6; TRBD1 matches at 8 bases. V trimming: 6 bases; J trimming: 2 bases; junction bases outside the gene matches: 3. Per germline, CDR1 GTSNPN and CDR2 SVGIG (reference sequence). This CDR3 is built from 14 residues. CDR3 nucleotides: TGTGCCTGTACACAGGGGGCTGGGGCCAACGTCCTGACTTTC. Its translation is CACTQGAGANVLTF.

DNA of the CDR3: TGTGCCATCAGTGAGTCTCGGACAGGGGTTTCCTACGAGCAGTACTTC. Protein product: CAISESRTGVSYEQYF. The chain is built from TRBV10-3 and TRBJ2-7; TRBD1 aligns across 9 bases. The CDR3 sequence is 16 residues long. V lost 0 bases to trimming and J lost 1 base; unmatched junction nucleotides: 4. Germline V gene lookup returns CDR1 ENHRY and CDR2 SYGVKD.

The chain joins TRBV29-1 to TRBJ2-7; D remains unclear. CDR1 is SQVTM, CDR2 ANQGSEA, per germline. Trimming removed 4 bases at V and 6 bases at J, with 10 bases between. The CDR3 runs to 11 residues. The CDR3 DNA follows: TGCAGCGTTGGGCTAGGTATCGAGCAGTACTTC. Translated, it gives CSVGLGIEQYF.

The chain couples TRBV30 to TRBJ2-5; D call uncertain. CDR1 and CDR2 from the germline V gene are GTSNPN and SVGIG (reference sequence). V lost 2 bases and J lost 5, with 3 bases in between. The CDR3 spans 10 residues. The CDR3 nucleotides read TGTGCCTGGAGTTTGGAGACCCAGTACTTC. It encodes CAWSLETQYF.

The chain is built from TRBV27 and TRBJ2-3, with D maybe TRBD2 (6 bases). Looked up from germline, CDR1 is MNHEY and CDR2 is SMNVEV (reference sequence). Trimming left V 10 bases short and J 0 bases short, with 14 bases between. The CDR3 consists of 14 residues. The CDR3 bases are TGTGCCACCGGGGGAGCGGATAGCACAGATACGCAGTATTTT. Translation gives CATGGADSTDTQYF.

The chain uses TRBV7-9 and TRBJ2-3, with 7 bases that match TRBD1. V trimming: 4 bases; J trimming: 3 bases; junction bases outside the gene matches: 10. Germline CDR1 SEHNR, CDR2 FQNEAQ (reference sequence). There are 16 residues in the CDR3. As DNA, the CDR3 is TGTGCCAGCAGCTCACCGGCACAGGGGAGAACAGATACGCAGTATTTT. Residues: CASSSPAQGRTDTQYF.